The rows below give T cell receptor beta chains drawn from one sample of a study of regulatory T cells in long-lasting Graves disease. TCRdb independently ran MiXCR on the multiplex PCR reads; one entry per CDR3 protein. Of some 490,000 distinct CDR3 sequences in the sample, about 11% were seen once. These data also featured in a second study, about T cells in Graves' hyperthyroidism and ophthalmopathy.

The sample in question was peripheral blood mononuclear cells (PBMCs), obtained at new diagnosis, from a patient treated with antithyroid drugs. These receptors were taken from a woman aged 25 to 45 with Graves disease. The CDR3 runs from the conserved cysteine through the conserved F or W. The order of the fields is clone size, V gene, J gene, D gene, CDR3 length, CDR3 DNA, CDR3 protein. A D gene is named only where the DNA matches it firmly. A row's size may be missing; if present it is once, few, many or a size class.

clone_size: many; v_call: TRBV6-2/TRBV6-3; j_call: TRBJ2-3; d_call: TRBD2; cdr3_length: 15; cdr3_nt: TGTGCCAGCAGTTCGACTAGCCGTACACTTCTTACGCAGTATTTT; cdr3_aa: CASSSTSRTLLTQYF
clone_size: NA; v_call: TRBV12-3/TRBV12-4; j_call: TRBJ1-6; d_call: TRBD1; cdr3_length: 15; cdr3_nt: TGTGCCAGCAGGCTCCCGGGACAGGCCAATTCACCCCTCCACTTT; cdr3_aa: CASRLPGQANSPLHF
clone_size: many; v_call: TRBV28; j_call: TRBJ2-1; d_call: NA; cdr3_length: 13; cdr3_nt: TGTGCCAGCACCCCCGGAGTCTACAATGAGCAGTTCTTC; cdr3_aa: CASTPGVYNEQFF
clone_size: NA; v_call: TRBV2; j_call: TRBJ1-2; d_call: TRBD1; cdr3_length: 14; cdr3_nt: TGTGCCAGCAGTAAAGTACAGGGGGCCTATGGCTACACCTTC; cdr3_aa: CASSKVQGAYGYTF
clone_size: many; v_call: TRBV5-1; j_call: TRBJ1-2; d_call: TRBD1; cdr3_length: 15; cdr3_nt: TGCGCCAGCAGCTTGATCGGACAGGGCCTTTATGGCTACACCTTC; cdr3_aa: CASSLIGQGLYGYTF
clone_size: many; v_call: TRBV29-1; j_call: TRBJ2-7; d_call: NA; cdr3_length: 11; cdr3_nt: TGCAGCGTAGACAGGACCTACGAGCAGTACTTC; cdr3_aa: CSVDRTYEQYF
clone_size: many; v_call: TRBV29-1; j_call: TRBJ2-5; d_call: NA; cdr3_length: 12; cdr3_nt: TGCAGCGTTGAAGCCTATCAAGAGACCCAGTACTTC; cdr3_aa: CSVEAYQETQYF
clone_size: NA; v_call: TRBV9; j_call: TRBJ2-3; d_call: NA; cdr3_length: 15; cdr3_nt: TGTGCCAGCAGCGTTGTAGGGGGGATTGCAGATACGCAGTATTTT; cdr3_aa: CASSVVGGIADTQYF
clone_size: many; v_call: TRBV29-1; j_call: TRBJ2-1; d_call: NA; cdr3_length: 14; cdr3_nt: TGCAGCGTTGCCCGGGCCATAAATCGGGATGAGCAGTTCTTC; cdr3_aa: CSVARAINRDEQFF
clone_size: few; v_call: TRBV27; j_call: TRBJ1-5; d_call: NA; cdr3_length: 15; cdr3_nt: TGTGCCAGCAGTTCGTTTTGGGGGAGAGGTCAGCCCCAGCATTTT; cdr3_aa: CASSSFWGRGQPQHF
clone_size: few; v_call: TRBV7-3; j_call: TRBJ2-1; d_call: TRBD2; cdr3_length: 16; cdr3_nt: TGTGCCAGCAGCATTCTCCGGGAGGCCCTCGGGAATGAGCAGTTCTTC; cdr3_aa: CASSILREALGNEQFF
clone_size: many; v_call: TRBV12-3/TRBV12-4; j_call: TRBJ2-3; d_call: NA; cdr3_length: 15; cdr3_nt: TGTGCCAGCAGTTTAATTAGCCCCCCTACAGATACGCAGTATTTT; cdr3_aa: CASSLISPPTDTQYF
clone_size: many; v_call: TRBV10-2; j_call: TRBJ1-4; d_call: NA; cdr3_length: 15; cdr3_nt: TGCGCCAGCAGTGCGGGTGTCACTAAGAGAGAAAAACTGTTTTTT; cdr3_aa: CASSAGVTKREKLFF
clone_size: NA; v_call: TRBV9; j_call: TRBJ2-3; d_call: TRBD2; cdr3_length: 15; cdr3_nt: TGTGCCAGCAGCCCCGGGGGGAACCTCCGGGATACGCAGTATTTT; cdr3_aa: CASSPGGNLRDTQYF
clone_size: many; v_call: TRBV28; j_call: TRBJ2-1; d_call: TRBD2; cdr3_length: 15; cdr3_nt: TGTGCCAGCAGCTCCCGGGAGGACGCCTACAATGAGCAGTTCTTC; cdr3_aa: CASSSREDAYNEQFF
clone_size: many; v_call: TRBV12-3/TRBV12-4; j_call: TRBJ2-3; d_call: NA; cdr3_length: 11; cdr3_nt: TGTGCCAGCCGCGGAGCAGATACGCAGTATTTT; cdr3_aa: CASRGADTQYF
clone_size: few; v_call: TRBV5-1; j_call: TRBJ2-6; d_call: TRBD1; cdr3_length: 20; cdr3_nt: TGCGCCAGCAGCCCTATCCTGGGGGGACAGGGGTCCGCTGGGGCCAACGTCCTGACTTTC; cdr3_aa: CASSPILGGQGSAGANVLTF
clone_size: many; v_call: TRBV10-3; j_call: TRBJ2-5; d_call: TRBD2; cdr3_length: 17; cdr3_nt: TGTGCCAGCAATCAGATAGGACTAGCGGGCTTGGGGGAGACCCAGTACTTC; cdr3_aa: CASNQIGLAGLGETQYF
clone_size: few; v_call: TRBV9; j_call: TRBJ2-1; d_call: NA; cdr3_length: 14; cdr3_nt: TGTGCCAGCAGCTCAAAGGGATCTTGGGATGAGCAGTTCTTC; cdr3_aa: CASSSKGSWDEQFF
clone_size: NA; v_call: TRBV19; j_call: TRBJ2-1; d_call: NA; cdr3_length: 15; cdr3_nt: TGTGCCAGTAGTTGGCGGGACCTCTCCTACAATGAGCAGTTCTTC; cdr3_aa: CASSWRDLSYNEQFF
clone_size: many; v_call: TRBV11-2; j_call: TRBJ2-3; d_call: TRBD2; cdr3_length: 14; cdr3_nt: TGTGCCAGCAGCGGAGCGGGAGATGGGAATACGCAGTATTTT; cdr3_aa: CASSGAGDGNTQYF
clone_size: many; v_call: TRBV5-1; j_call: TRBJ2-2; d_call: TRBD2; cdr3_length: 16; cdr3_nt: TGCGCCAGCAGCTTGGTAGCGGGAGAAGGCACCGGGGAGCTGTTTTTT; cdr3_aa: CASSLVAGEGTGELFF
clone_size: many; v_call: TRBV29-1; j_call: TRBJ2-3; d_call: NA; cdr3_length: 14; cdr3_nt: TGCAGCGTTGAAGATCCGGGGGCCACAGATACGCAGTATTTT; cdr3_aa: CSVEDPGATDTQYF
clone_size: many; v_call: TRBV6-1; j_call: TRBJ1-1; d_call: TRBD1; cdr3_length: 17; cdr3_nt: TGTGCCAGCAGCTGGGACAGGGGCCCCGGGGCGAACACTGAAGCTTTCTTT; cdr3_aa: CASSWDRGPGANTEAFF
clone_size: many; v_call: TRBV10-3; j_call: TRBJ2-5; d_call: NA; cdr3_length: 14; cdr3_nt: TGTGCCATCAGTGAAAACTTAAGGCAAGAGACCCAGTACTTC; cdr3_aa: CAISENLRQETQYF
clone_size: many; v_call: TRBV19; j_call: TRBJ2-7; d_call: TRBD2; cdr3_length: 18; cdr3_nt: TGTGCCAGTAGCCGGCCGGGACTAGCGGGAGGGATCGAGGGGGAGCAGTACTTC; cdr3_aa: CASSRPGLAGGIEGEQYF
clone_size: many; v_call: TRBV11-3; j_call: TRBJ2-3; d_call: TRBD1; cdr3_length: 15; cdr3_nt: TGTGCCAGCAGCTTAGCTGGGACAGGGGGAGATACGCAGTATTTT; cdr3_aa: CASSLAGTGGDTQYF
clone_size: many; v_call: TRBV12-3/TRBV12-4; j_call: TRBJ2-1; d_call: TRBD2; cdr3_length: 15; cdr3_nt: TGTGCCAGCAGCCTCTCGGGGCTAGCGGGGAATGAGCAGTTCTTC; cdr3_aa: CASSLSGLAGNEQFF
clone_size: NA; v_call: TRBV28; j_call: TRBJ2-1; d_call: TRBD1; cdr3_length: 15; cdr3_nt: TGTGCCAGCAGTCCTCTGGGACAGGGTCTGAATGAGCAGTTCTTC; cdr3_aa: CASSPLGQGLNEQFF
clone_size: many; v_call: TRBV20-1; j_call: TRBJ2-3; d_call: NA; cdr3_length: 13; cdr3_nt: TGCAGTGCCAAGGGTCCCAGAGGGGATACGCAGTATTTT; cdr3_aa: CSAKGPRGDTQYF
clone_size: many; v_call: TRBV27; j_call: TRBJ1-4; d_call: NA; cdr3_length: 19; cdr3_nt: TGTGCCAGCAGTCAATGGCCCACCCGGGAGAAGGGACTTTTAGGGAAACTGTTTTTT; cdr3_aa: CASSQWPTREKGLLGKLFF
clone_size: many; v_call: TRBV29-1; j_call: TRBJ2-7; d_call: TRBD1; cdr3_length: 14; cdr3_nt: TGCAGCGTTGAATTGGGACAGGGGATTCACGAGCAGTACTTC; cdr3_aa: CSVELGQGIHEQYF
clone_size: few; v_call: TRBV6-2/TRBV6-3; j_call: TRBJ1-5; d_call: NA; cdr3_length: 11; cdr3_nt: TGTGCCAGCGGGTTAAATCAGCCCCAGCATTTT; cdr3_aa: CASGLNQPQHF
clone_size: many; v_call: TRBV28; j_call: TRBJ2-3; d_call: NA; cdr3_length: 13; cdr3_nt: TGTGCCAGCAGTTTAGGAGCGGCAGATACGCAGTATTTT; cdr3_aa: CASSLGAADTQYF
clone_size: many; v_call: TRBV6-5; j_call: TRBJ1-2; d_call: NA; cdr3_length: 13; cdr3_nt: TGTGCCAGCAGTGCCACTCAGGGGTCTGGCTACACCTTC; cdr3_aa: CASSATQGSGYTF